These 11 T cell receptor beta chains were sequenced from one sample in a study of early T cells in non-severe SARS-CoV-2 infection. TCRdb reanalysed the 5' RACE reads using MiXCR and keeps one entry per CDR3 protein. This table has about 64,000 distinct CDR3 sequences, around 18% appearing once. This material consisted of whole blood, taken at baseline. These receptors all stem from an adult who was a healthcare worker with PCR-confirmed SARS-CoV-2 infection or an uninfected control (not recorded which).

This clonotype was found many times. The V gene is TRBV10-3, the J gene TRBJ2-3; a weak D match, TRBD2 (6 bases). V was clipped by 2 bases and J by 2 bases, with 11 bases between them. The germline V gene encodes CDR1 ENHRY and CDR2 SYGVKD. This CDR3 spans 15 amino acids. The CDR3 DNA reads as TGTGCCATCAGTGAGGTAGCGGAGTCCACAGATACGCAGTATTTT. As protein: CAISEVAESTDTQYF.

This clonotype is labeled medium-sized. CDR3 nucleotide sequence: TGTGCCAGCTCGCCAAGTGTGGGCACAGATACGCAGTATTTT. As protein: CASSPSVGTDTQYF. The V call is TRBV18, the J call TRBJ2-3; no reliable D call. Germline CDR1 KGHSH, CDR2 LQKENI. The length of the CDR3 is 14 residues. Trimming left V 6 bases short and J 1 base short, with 11 bases between.

This clonotype was seen only a few times. The chain links TRBV12-3 or TRBV12-4 to TRBJ1-1, with D hard to call. Trimming left V 4 bases short and J 6 bases short, with 15 bases between. CDR3 length equals 14 residues. The CDR3 sequence: CASSSDLLFAEAFF. CDR3 nucleotides: TGTGCCAGCAGTTCGGACCTACTGTTCGCTGAAGCTTTCTTT.

The rearrangement joins TRBV3-1 to TRBJ2-2, with D possibly being TRBD2 (6 bases). Germline CDR1 reads LGHDT; CDR2 reads YNNKEL (reference sequence). The germline V and J ends were trimmed by 5 bases and 1 base, with 8 bases remaining between them. CDR3 length: 14 amino acids. CDR3 sequence reads: CASSAGRNTGELFF. CDR3 bases: TGTGCCAGCAGCGCGGGACGGAACACCGGGGAGCTGTTTTTT.

This clonotype came up a few times. The V and J genes are TRBV7-2 and TRBJ2-5; 7 bases are shared with TRBD2. Germline values: CDR1 SGHTA, CDR2 FQGNSA. Trimming at V came to 1 base and at J to 2 bases, leaving 7 bases not matched to a gene. The CDR3 covers 16 residues. The CDR3 DNA reads TGTGCCAGCAGCTTAGTCGGCGGGAGCGGGCAAGAGACCCAGTACTTC. Translated: CASSLVGGSGQETQYF.

In its sample, this clonotype was seen a few times. The rearrangement joins TRBV6-5 to TRBJ1-4, with 7 bases fitting TRBD1. This CDR3 has 15 residues. Germline V gene lookup returns CDR1 MNHEY and CDR2 SVGAGI. Trimming cost V 7 bases and J 0 bases; bases outside gene matches: 5. In DNA, the CDR3 is TGTGCCAGCAAGGGGGCAGACGCAACTAATGAAAAACTGTTTTTT. It is translated as CASKGADATNEKLFF.

The rearrangement joins TRBV7-8 to TRBJ2-5; 13 nucleotides agree with TRBD2. Germline V gene sequence: CDR1 SGHVS, CDR2 FQNEAQ. The ends lost 5 bases at V and 5 bases at J; junction bases unmatched: 5. CDR3 size: 15 residues. CDR3 sequence (DNA): TGTGCCAGCAGCCTAGGACTAGCGGGAGCGGAGACCCAGTACTTC. This sequence encodes CASSLGLAGAETQYF.

As concerns this clonotype: A much larger clone is a single base away; this may be a read error. The chain recombines TRBV12-3 or TRBV12-4 with TRBJ2-6; no clear D gene. The CDR3 is 13 residues long. In DNA, the CDR3 is TGTGTCAGCATCAGCTCTGGGGCCAACGTCCTGACTTTC. Its protein is CVSISSGANVLTF.

The chain employs TRBV5-6 and TRBJ2-7; D unclear. CDR3 length equals 14 residues. Looked up from germline, CDR1 is SGHDT and CDR2 is YYEEEE. V lost 1 base and J 2 bases, leaving 10 bases between the germline ends. CDR3 nucleotides: TGTGCCAGCAGCTTGTTAGCAGAGACCTACGAGCAGTACTTC. Translated, it gives CASSLLAETYEQYF.

This chain uses TRBV4-2 with TRBJ2-1; D could derive from TRBD1 or TRBD2 (6 bases each). V shed 0 bases and J shed 16 bases, with 25 bases lying between them. The CDR3 extends over 16 amino acids. The germline V gene encodes CDR1 LGHNA and CDR2 YNFKEQ. CDR3 DNA sequence: TGTGCCAGCAGCCAAGATAGGGGGATTAGCGGACTGAGCGTTTTCTTC. Its protein product is CASSQDRGISGLSVFF.

The CDR3 DNA is TGTGCCAGCAGCCGGACCGGGACCTACGAGCAGTACTTC. The encoded protein is CASSRTGTYEQYF. The chain couples TRBV7-9 to TRBJ2-7; D perhaps matches TRBD2 (5 bases). The CDR3 has 13 amino acids. Between the trimmed V and J ends, which lost 5 bases and 2 bases, there was a span of 10 bases. Looked up from germline, CDR1 is SEHNR and CDR2 is FQNEAQ (reference sequence). The whole variable domain, remainder taken from reference TRBV7-9 and TRBJ2-7, is DTGVSQNPRHKITKRGQNVTFRCDPISEHNRLYWYRQTLGQGPEFLTYFQNEAQLEKSRLLSDRFSAERPKGSFSTLEIQRTEQGDSAMYLCASSRTGTYEQYFGPGTRLTVT.